This T cell receptor (beta chain) was identified during a study of identical twins. Germline-derived CDR1 and CDR2 are SGHRS and YFSETQ. The CDR3 extends over 18 amino acids. Unmatched junction bases numbered 13, after V lost 0 bases and J lost 4 bases. Using its own MiXCR run on the 5' RACE reads, TCRdb lists one record per CDR3 protein. Of roughly 690,000 distinct CDR3 sequences in the sample, 21% were seen once. These data were also filed under a second study, of T cells expressing NK-cell markers. That work states: These same clonotypes (in several donors) also led the CD3+CD56-NKG2C+ fraction.

This chain links TRBV5-1 with TRBJ2-5; the match to TRBD2 covers 9 bases. The material sequenced was PBMCs. The sequence was obtained from a young woman in good health. The CDR3 spells CASSLAYRGSGGAETQYF. CDR3 in DNA: TGCGCCAGCAGCTTGGCCTATCGGGGTAGCGGGGGTGCAGAGACCCAGTACTTC.